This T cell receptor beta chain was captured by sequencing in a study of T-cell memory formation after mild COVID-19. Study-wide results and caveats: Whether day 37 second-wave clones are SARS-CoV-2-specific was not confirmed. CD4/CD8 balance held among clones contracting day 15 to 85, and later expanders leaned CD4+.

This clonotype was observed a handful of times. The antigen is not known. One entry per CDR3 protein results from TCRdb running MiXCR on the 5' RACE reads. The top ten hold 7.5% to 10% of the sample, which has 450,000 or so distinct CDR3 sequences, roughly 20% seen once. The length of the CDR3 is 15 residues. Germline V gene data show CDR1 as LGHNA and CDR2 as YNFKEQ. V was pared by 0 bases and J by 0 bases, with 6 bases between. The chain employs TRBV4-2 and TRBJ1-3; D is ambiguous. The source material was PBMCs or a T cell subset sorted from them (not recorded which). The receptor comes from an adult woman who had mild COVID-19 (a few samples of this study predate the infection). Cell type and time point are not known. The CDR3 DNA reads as TGTGCCAGCAGCCAAGACGGCCACTCTGGAAACACCATATATTTT. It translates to CASSQDGHSGNTIYF.